The next 9 T cell receptor beta chains were all read from a single sample in a study of T cell repertoires in cytomegalovirus infection. MiXCR, run by TCRdb on the reads, gives a single entry per CDR3 protein. Of more than 250,000 distinct CDR3 sequences in the sample, roughly 13% are singletons; the top ten hold 8.8%. Sample: PBMCs. The origin of the receptors is a human donor in good health (CMV status not recorded). Some clones in this sample may be carry-over from other donors' samples.

This clonotype was counted ten times or more. The CDR3 DNA sequence: TGTGCCAGCAGCGACCCCGGGACTGGTTCACACGAGCAGTACTTC. Translation: CASSDPGTGSHEQYF. The chain links TRBV5-6 to TRBJ2-7; tentative D call: TRBD2 (6 bases). Between the trimmed V and J ends, which lost 4 bases and 5 bases, there was a span of 19 bases. The germline CDR1 and CDR2 sequences are SGHDT and YYEEEE. CDR3 size: 15 residues.

This clonotype was recorded at least ten times. This sequence joins TRBV7-2 and TRBJ1-2; 9 nucleotides line up with TRBD1. Trimming took 5 bases from V and 7 from J; bases not matched to a gene: 8. The germline gives CDR1 SGHTA, CDR2 FQGNSA. The CDR3 has 14 residues. CDR3 amino acids: CASSKGQGTAGYTF. The DNA of the CDR3 is TGTGCCAGCAGCAAGGGACAGGGTACGGCTGGCTACACCTTC.

This clonotype has just a few counts. The V gene is TRBV20-1, the J gene TRBJ2-3; D is undetermined. CDR1 and CDR2 (germline): DFQATT, SNEGSKA (reference sequence). The CDR3 length is 14 residues. V lost 3 bases and J 2 bases, leaving 12 bases between the germline ends. This chain's CDR3 is CSASPLSITDTQYF. In DNA form, the CDR3 reads TGCAGTGCTAGCCCGTTATCGATCACAGATACGCAGTATTTT.

With respect to this clonotype: This may come from a read error, since a much larger clone is one base off. This sequence joins TRBV7-2 and TRBJ1-2; TRBD1 agrees at 7 bases. CDR1 and CDR2 (germline): SGHTA, FQGNSA. This CDR3 is 15 amino acids long. The CDR3 nucleotides are TGTGCCGGCAGCCCGTGGACAGGAGATCACTATGGCTACACCTTC. This gives the protein CAGSPWTGDHYGYTF.

The CDR3 coding sequence is TGTGCCAGCAGTTCCCTGGGACTAGCGGGGGGCCCCAACTACAATGAGCAGTTCTTC. Encoded protein: CASSSLGLAGGPNYNEQFF. This sequence joins TRBV12-3 or TRBV12-4 and TRBJ2-1; TRBD2 matches 15 bases. The CDR3 length is 19 residues. Trimming removed 4 bases from V and 3 bases from J; junction bases left unmatched: 10.

This clonotype has just a few counts. This chain uses TRBV29-1 with TRBJ1-1; D might be TRBD1 (5 bases). Germline V gives CDR1 SQVTM, CDR2 ANQGSEA. The CDR3 contains 13 residues. Between the trimmed V and J ends, which lost 7 bases and 1 base, there was a span of 13 bases. CDR3 DNA: TGCAGCGGCTTAACCGGGACGAACACTGAAGCTTTCTTT. This translates into CSGLTGTNTEAFF.

This clonotype ranks as hyperexpanded. The rearrangement joins TRBV7-2 to TRBJ2-7, with D tentatively TRBD1 (5 bases). Between the trimmed V and J ends, which lost 2 bases and 2 bases, there was a span of 13 bases. Germline V gene sequence: CDR1 SGHTA, CDR2 FQGNSA. The CDR3 runs 15 residues. This CDR3 reads CASSLSQDTPYEQYF. CDR3 nucleotides: TGTGCCAGCAGCTTATCTCAGGACACCCCCTACGAGCAGTACTTC.

About this clonotype itself: A read error is possible here, since a much larger clone lies one base away. The chain recombines TRBV10-3 with TRBJ1-6; D is possibly TRBD1 (5 bases). Germline V gene lookup returns CDR1 ENHRY and CDR2 SYGVKD. The CDR3 sequence is 15 residues long. CDR3 loop: CAVSDGGVRGSPLHF. The CDR3, as DNA: TGTGCCGTCAGTGACGGCGGGGTTAGGGGTTCACCCCTCCACTTT.

The gene calls are TRBV7-6 and TRBJ2-6; no reliable D call. CDR3 length equals 16 residues. Trimming left V 5 bases short and J 2 bases short, with 13 bases between. Germline V gene lookup returns CDR1 SGHVS and CDR2 FNYEAQ. CDR3 sequence reads: CASSLRMGTGANVLTF. The CDR3 nucleotides read TGTGCCAGCAGCCTACGTATGGGCACTGGGGCCAACGTCCTGACTTTC. Looking up the rest from reference TRBV7-6 and TRBJ2-6 gives the full variable domain: GAGVSQSPRYKVTKRGQDVALRCDPISGHVSLYWYRQALGQGPEFLTYFNYEAQQDKSGLPNDRFSAERPEGSISTLTIQRTEQRDSAMYRCASSLRMGTGANVLTFGAGSRLTVL.